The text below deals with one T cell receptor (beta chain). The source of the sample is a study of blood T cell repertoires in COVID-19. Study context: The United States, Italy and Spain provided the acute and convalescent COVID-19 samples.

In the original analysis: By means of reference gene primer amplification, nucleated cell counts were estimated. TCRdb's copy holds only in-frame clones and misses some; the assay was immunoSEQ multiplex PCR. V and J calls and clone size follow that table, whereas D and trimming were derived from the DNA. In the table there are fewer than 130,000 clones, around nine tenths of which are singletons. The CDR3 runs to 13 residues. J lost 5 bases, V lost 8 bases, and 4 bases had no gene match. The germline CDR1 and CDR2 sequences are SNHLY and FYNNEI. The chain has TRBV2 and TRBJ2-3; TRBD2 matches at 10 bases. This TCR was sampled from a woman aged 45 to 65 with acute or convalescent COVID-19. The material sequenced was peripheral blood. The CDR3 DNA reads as TGTGCCAGCCCTAGCGGGAGACAAGATACGCAGTATTTT. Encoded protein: CASPSGRQDTQYF.